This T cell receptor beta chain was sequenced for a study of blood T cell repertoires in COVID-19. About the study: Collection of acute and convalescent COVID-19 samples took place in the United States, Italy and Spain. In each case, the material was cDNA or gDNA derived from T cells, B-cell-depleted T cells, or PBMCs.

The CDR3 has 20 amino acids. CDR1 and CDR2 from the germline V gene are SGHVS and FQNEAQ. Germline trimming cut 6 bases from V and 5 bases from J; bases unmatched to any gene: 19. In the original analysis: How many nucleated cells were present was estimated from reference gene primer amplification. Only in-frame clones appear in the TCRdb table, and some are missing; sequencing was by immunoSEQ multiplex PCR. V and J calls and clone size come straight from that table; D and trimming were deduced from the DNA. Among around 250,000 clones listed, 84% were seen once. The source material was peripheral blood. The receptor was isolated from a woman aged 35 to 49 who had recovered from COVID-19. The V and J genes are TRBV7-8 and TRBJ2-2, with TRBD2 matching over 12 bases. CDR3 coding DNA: TGTGCCAGCAGGGCACTAGCGGGGGGCTGGCCCTCGACGATTACCGGGGAGCTGTTTTTT. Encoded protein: CASRALAGGWPSTITGELFF.